The 17 T cell receptor beta chains below all came from one sample that was sequenced in a study of cytomegalovirus exposure and HLA in healthy donors. Primers for the PCR totalled 60 Vbeta and 13 Jbeta. The method was immunoSEQ multiplex PCR; TCRdb's version includes in-frame clones alone and lacks a portion of them. The data hold 130,000 or so clones, with 55% to 80% observed a single time. Sequenced input: PBMCs. All receptors derive from a woman between 40 and 55 years old in good health and CMV-seronegative.

This clone was counted between two and nine times. The chain links TRBV28 to TRBJ2-7, with D possibly TRBD2 on 6 matching bases. CDR1 and CDR2 (germline): MDHEN, SYDVKM. V dropped 3 bases and J dropped 6 bases, with 12 bases sitting between them. The CDR3 covers 13 residues. The CDR3 DNA is TGTGCCAGCAGTTTGGCGACTAGGGGCGAGCAGTACTTC. Its translation is CASSLATRGEQYF.

This clone appeared a few times. This rearrangement joins TRBV7-6 to TRBJ1-1; 9 positions match TRBD1. The length of the CDR3 is 14 residues. V lost 6 bases, J lost 3 bases, and 5 bases stayed unmatched. The germline V gene encodes CDR1 SGHVS and CDR2 FNYEAQ. The CDR3: CASSPQGADTEAFF. In nucleotides, the CDR3 is TGTGCCAGCAGTCCACAGGGGGCTGACACTGAAGCTTTCTTT.

This clone was seen only a few times. The chain has TRBV10-1 and TRBJ2-1; 8 positions agree with TRBD2. Germline CDR1 and CDR2: WNHNN and SYGVQD (reference sequence). Germline trimming cut 2 bases from V and 4 bases from J; bases unmatched to any gene: 10. The CDR3 consists of 17 residues. CDR3 region: CASSESSGPGGYNEQFF. The CDR3 DNA follows: TGCGCCAGCAGTGAGAGTAGCGGGCCGGGGGGGTACAATGAGCAGTTCTTC.

This clone was observed a handful of times. V usage is TRBV5-1 and J usage is TRBJ2-5; 12 bases fit TRBD1. Unmatched junction bases numbered 13, after V lost 2 bases and J lost 5 bases. This CDR3 has 18 amino acids. The germline V gene has CDR1 SGHRS and CDR2 YFSETQ. In nucleotides, the CDR3 is TGCGCCAGCAGCTTTACCCCCGGGACAGGGGGCGTTAGGGAGACCCAGTACTTC. Translated, it gives CASSFTPGTGGVRETQYF.

This clone has more than one count but fewer than ten. The J gene is TRBJ2-7, the V gene TRBV7-8; 8 nucleotides line up with TRBD1. Germline V gene sequence: CDR1 SGHVS, CDR2 FQNEAQ. The CDR3 runs 15 residues. V lost 0 bases, J lost 4 bases, and 5 bases stayed unmatched. The CDR3 DNA is TGTGCCAGCAGCTTAGCCTGGACAGGGCCGTACGAGCAGTACTTC. Translation: CASSLAWTGPYEQYF.

This clone was detected only a few times. The chain has TRBV30 and TRBJ1-6, with TRBD1 identical over 7 bases. V shed 4 bases, J shed 2 bases, and the junction held 5 bases outside the gene matches. The CDR3 is 15 residues long. CDR1 is GTSNPN and CDR2 is SVGIG in the germline V gene (reference sequence). The CDR3 reads CAWIPGGTYNSPLHF. The DNA of the CDR3 is TGTGCCTGGATCCCAGGGGGGACCTATAATTCACCCCTCCACTTT.

This chain links TRBV6-4 with TRBJ2-7, with 8 positions matching TRBD1. From germline, CDR1 is MRHNA and CDR2 SNTAGT. The CDR3 contains 15 residues. V lost 3 bases to trimming and J lost 4 bases; unmatched junction nucleotides: 8. CDR3: CASSEWTGPGYEQYF. CDR3 nucleotide sequence: TGTGCCAGCAGTGAGTGGACAGGGCCGGGGTACGAGCAGTACTTC.

This clone has only a few counts. J is TRBJ1-1 and V is TRBV6-1, with D possibly TRBD1 on 6 matching bases. Germline CDR1 is MNHNS and CDR2 is SASEGT. The V end was cut by 2 bases, the J end by 8 bases, with 12 bases between. The CDR3 has 13 residues. CDR3 coding DNA: TGTGCCAGCAGTGAAATGGGGGCAACAGAAGCTTTCTTT. Translated: CASSEMGATEAFF.

The chain uses TRBV25-1 and TRBJ1-6; TRBD1 might be the D (5 bases). This CDR3 is 14 amino acids long. Germline values: CDR1 MGHDK, CDR2 SYGVNS. The V end was cut by 9 bases, the J end by 10 bases, with 19 bases between. The DNA for the CDR3 is TGTGCCAGTCGCGAATACGGGGACTACTCACCCCTCCACTTT. Protein sequence: CASREYGDYSPLHF.

The rearrangement uses TRBV15 and TRBJ2-5; the match to TRBD2 covers 12 bases. This CDR3 is built from 18 residues. Germline assignment: CDR1 LNHNV and CDR2 YYDKDF (reference sequence). After removal of 0 bases from V and 2 bases from J, the junction contained 7 bases not matched to a gene. The CDR3 DNA is TGTGCCACCAGCAGAGATCTTCTGACTAGCGGGGGACAAGAGACCCAGTACTTC. This encodes CATSRDLLTSGGQETQYF.

In this sample, this clone turned up a few times. The rearrangement uses TRBV4-3 and TRBJ2-7, with D possibly TRBD1 on 6 matching bases. With 3 bases removed from V and 0 bases from J, the gap between germline ends came to 18 bases. Germline loops: CDR1 LGHNA, CDR2 YSLEER. The CDR3 loop spans 17 amino acids. This CDR3 is CASSHTSSGDHSYEQYF. The CDR3 DNA sequence: TGCGCCAGCAGCCATACGTCCTCAGGGGACCACTCCTACGAGCAGTACTTC.

J is TRBJ1-1 and V is TRBV7-9; D is possibly TRBD1 (5 bases). The CDR3 is 14 amino acids. Trimming took off 3 bases at V and 5 bases at J, with 13 bases between the two ends. Germline lookup yields CDR1 SEHNR and CDR2 FQNEAQ (reference sequence). The CDR3 region has the DNA TGTGCCAGCAGCTTGATGGGGCGGTGGACTGAAGCTTTCTTT. Protein product: CASSLMGRWTEAFF.

Comments on this clone: An end of the junction differs from the germline gene, which may be a read error. This rearrangement joins TRBV4-3 to TRBJ1-2, with a possible D match to TRBD1 (6 bases). This CDR3 is built from 16 residues. Per the germline V gene, CDR1 is LGHNA and CDR2 is YSLEER. The CDR3 reads CVSSQEEGRGRYGYTF. CDR3 nucleotides: TGCGTCAGCAGCCAAGAAGAGGGCAGGGGCCGATATGGCTACACCTTC.

The sample holds many counts of this clone. V gene TRBV4-1 combines with J gene TRBJ1-1; weak D call: TRBD1 (6 bases). Germline-derived CDR1 and CDR2 are MGHRA and YSYEKL. The CDR3 totals 18 residues. Trimming cost V 1 base and J 0 bases, with 18 bases left between them. In DNA form, the CDR3 reads TGCGCCAGCAGCCAAGCCGACAGGTTAGCCAAAATGAACACTGAAGCTTTCTTT. It codes for CASSQADRLAKMNTEAFF.

The chain couples TRBV7-9 to TRBJ1-5; TRBD1 matches 8 bases. The trim removed 3 bases at V and 11 bases at J, leaving 9 bases unmatched. CDR3 length equals 14 residues. From germline, CDR1 is SEHNR and CDR2 FQNEAQ (reference sequence). Written as DNA, the CDR3 is TGTGCCAGCAGCTTCGGAACACAGGGGGAGGCCCAGCATTTT. Its protein product is CASSFGTQGEAQHF.

V gene TRBV5-1 combines with J gene TRBJ2-2; 7 nucleotides match TRBD1. CDR1 is SGHRS, CDR2 YFSETQ, per germline. V shed 8 bases, J shed 5 bases, and the junction held 12 bases outside the gene matches. The CDR3 runs 15 residues. The CDR3 spells CASRSTTGKTGELFF. In nucleotides, the CDR3 is TGCGCCAGTAGGTCCACGACAGGGAAAACCGGGGAGCTGTTTTTT.

V is TRBV27 and J is TRBJ1-2; 9 bases are shared with TRBD1. Trimming at V came to 8 bases and at J to 4 bases, leaving 5 bases not matched to a gene. CDR3 length: 13 amino acids. Germline CDR1 is MNHEY and CDR2 is SMNVEV (reference sequence). The CDR3 protein is CASWGQGFYGYTF. CDR3 in DNA: TGTGCCAGCTGGGGACAGGGATTCTATGGCTACACCTTC.